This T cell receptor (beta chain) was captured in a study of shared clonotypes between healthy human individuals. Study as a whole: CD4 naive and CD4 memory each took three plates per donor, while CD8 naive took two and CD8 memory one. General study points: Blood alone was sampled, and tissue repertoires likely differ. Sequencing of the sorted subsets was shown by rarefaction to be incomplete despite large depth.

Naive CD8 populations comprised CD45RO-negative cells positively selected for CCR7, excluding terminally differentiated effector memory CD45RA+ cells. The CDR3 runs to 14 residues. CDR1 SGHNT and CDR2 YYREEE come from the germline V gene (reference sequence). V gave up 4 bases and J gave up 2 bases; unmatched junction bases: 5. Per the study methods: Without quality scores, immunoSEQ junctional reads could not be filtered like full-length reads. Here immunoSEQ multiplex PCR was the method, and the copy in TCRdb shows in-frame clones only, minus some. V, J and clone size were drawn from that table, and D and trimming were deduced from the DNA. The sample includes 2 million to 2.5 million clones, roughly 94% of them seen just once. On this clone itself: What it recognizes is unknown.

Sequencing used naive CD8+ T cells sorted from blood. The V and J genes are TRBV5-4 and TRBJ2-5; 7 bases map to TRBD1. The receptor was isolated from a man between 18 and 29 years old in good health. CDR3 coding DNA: TGTGCCAGCAGCCATCGACAGGGTCAAGAGACCCAGTACTTC. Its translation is CASSHRQGQETQYF.